This T cell receptor (beta chain) stems from a study of T cell changes during pregnancy in multiple sclerosis. Sequenced by immunoSEQ multiplex PCR; TCRdb stores in-frame clones only, minus some. The data show 50,000 or so clones, approximately 94% seen once. The CDR3 consists of 11 residues. V was pared by 1 base and J by 4 bases, with 2 bases between. Germline V gene lookup returns CDR1 DFQATT and CDR2 SNEGSKA (reference sequence). The TCR was taken from a female donor with multiple sclerosis, enrolled in a pregnancy study. The source material was CD4+ T cells from peripheral blood mononuclear cells, sampled before pregnancy. The chain is built from TRBV20-1 and TRBJ2-1; no reliable D call. CDR3 amino acids: CSARVYNEQFF. In DNA form, the CDR3 reads TGCAGTGCTAGAGTATACAATGAGCAGTTCTTC.